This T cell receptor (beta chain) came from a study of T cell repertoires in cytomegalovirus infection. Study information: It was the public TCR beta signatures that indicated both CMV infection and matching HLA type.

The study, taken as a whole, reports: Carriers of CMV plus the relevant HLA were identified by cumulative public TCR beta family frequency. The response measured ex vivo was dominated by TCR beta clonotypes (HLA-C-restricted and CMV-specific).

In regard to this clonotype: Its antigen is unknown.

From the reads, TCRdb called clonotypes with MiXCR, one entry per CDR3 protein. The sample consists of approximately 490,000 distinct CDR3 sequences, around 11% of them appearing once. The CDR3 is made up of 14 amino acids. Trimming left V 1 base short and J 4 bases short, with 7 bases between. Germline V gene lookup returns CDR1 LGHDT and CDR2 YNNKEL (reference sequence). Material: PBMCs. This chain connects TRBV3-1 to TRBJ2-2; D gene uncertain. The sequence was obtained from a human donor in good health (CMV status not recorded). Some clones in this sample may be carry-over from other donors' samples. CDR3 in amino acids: CASSQGKVTGELFF. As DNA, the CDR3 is TGTGCCAGCAGCCAAGGGAAAGTCACCGGGGAGCTGTTTTTT.